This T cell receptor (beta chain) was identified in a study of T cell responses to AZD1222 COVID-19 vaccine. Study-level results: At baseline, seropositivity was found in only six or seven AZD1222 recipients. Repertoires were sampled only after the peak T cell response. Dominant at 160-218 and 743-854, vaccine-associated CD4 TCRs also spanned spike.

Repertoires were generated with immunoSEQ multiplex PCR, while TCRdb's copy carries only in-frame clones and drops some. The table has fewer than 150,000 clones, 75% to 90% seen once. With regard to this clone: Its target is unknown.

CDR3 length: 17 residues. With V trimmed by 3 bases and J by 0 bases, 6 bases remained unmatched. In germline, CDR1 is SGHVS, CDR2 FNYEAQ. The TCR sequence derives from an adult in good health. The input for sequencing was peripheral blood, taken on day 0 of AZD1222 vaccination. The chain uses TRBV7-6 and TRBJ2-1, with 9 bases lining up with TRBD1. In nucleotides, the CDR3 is TGTGCCAGCAGCTTCGGACAGGGGTTAAGCTCCTACAATGAGCAGTTCTTC. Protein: CASSFGQGLSSYNEQFF. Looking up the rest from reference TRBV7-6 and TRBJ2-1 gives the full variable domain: GAGVSQSPRYKVTKRGQDVALRCDPISGHVSLYWYRQALGQGPEFLTYFNYEAQQDKSGLPNDRFSAERPEGSISTLTIQRTEQRDSAMYRCASSFGQGLSSYNEQFFGPGTRLTVL.